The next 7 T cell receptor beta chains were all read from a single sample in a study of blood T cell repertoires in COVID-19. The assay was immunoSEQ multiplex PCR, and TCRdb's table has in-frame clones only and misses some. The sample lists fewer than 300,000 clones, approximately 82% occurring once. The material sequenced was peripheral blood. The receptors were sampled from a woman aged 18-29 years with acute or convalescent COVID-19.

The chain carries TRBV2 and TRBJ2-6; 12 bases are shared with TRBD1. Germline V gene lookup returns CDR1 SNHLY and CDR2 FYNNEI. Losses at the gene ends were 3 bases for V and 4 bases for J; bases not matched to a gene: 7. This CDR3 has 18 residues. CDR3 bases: TGTGCCAGCAGTGACCGGGACAGGGGGCTATCAGGGGCCAACGTCCTGACTTTC. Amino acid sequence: CASSDRDRGLSGANVLTF.

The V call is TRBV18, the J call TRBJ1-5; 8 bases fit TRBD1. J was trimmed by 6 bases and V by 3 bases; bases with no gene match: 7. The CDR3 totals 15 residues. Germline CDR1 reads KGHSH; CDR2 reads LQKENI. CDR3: CASSPTGTGLQPQHF. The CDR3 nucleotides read TGTGCCAGCTCACCGACCGGGACAGGTCTTCAGCCCCAGCATTTT.

DNA of the CDR3: TGTGCCAGCAGCTCTTCAACGGATAGCGTTTACTCCTACGAGCAGTACTTC. Encoded protein: CASSSSTDSVYSYEQYF. This chain uses TRBV13 with TRBJ2-7; weak D call: TRBD2 (5 bases). The V end lost 4 bases, the J end lost 0 bases, and 19 bases lay between the germline ends. In germline, CDR1 is PRHDT, CDR2 FYEKMQ (reference sequence). This CDR3 contains 17 residues.

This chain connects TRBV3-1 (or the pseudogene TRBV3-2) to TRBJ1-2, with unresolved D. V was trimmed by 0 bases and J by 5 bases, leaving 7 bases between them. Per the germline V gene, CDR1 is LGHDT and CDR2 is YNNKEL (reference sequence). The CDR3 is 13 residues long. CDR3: CASSQDILYGYTF. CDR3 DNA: TGTGCCAGCAGCCAAGATATTTTGTATGGCTACACCTTC.

CDR3 coding DNA: TGCAGTGCTCACCAGGGGGTTAAACTGTTTTTT. This codes for CSAHQGVKLFF. The chain carries TRBV20-1 and TRBJ1-4; 7 nucleotides agree with TRBD1. Germline CDR1 DFQATT, CDR2 SNEGSKA (reference sequence). V shed 5 bases, J shed 11 bases, and the junction held 5 bases outside the gene matches. The CDR3 has 11 residues.

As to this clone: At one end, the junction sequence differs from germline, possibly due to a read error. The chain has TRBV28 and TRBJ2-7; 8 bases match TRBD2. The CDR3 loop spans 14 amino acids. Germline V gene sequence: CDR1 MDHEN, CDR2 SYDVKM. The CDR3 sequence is CASRLGGRLHEQYF. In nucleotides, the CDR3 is TGTGCCAGCCGTTTAGGCGGGAGGCTCCACGAGCAGTACTTC.

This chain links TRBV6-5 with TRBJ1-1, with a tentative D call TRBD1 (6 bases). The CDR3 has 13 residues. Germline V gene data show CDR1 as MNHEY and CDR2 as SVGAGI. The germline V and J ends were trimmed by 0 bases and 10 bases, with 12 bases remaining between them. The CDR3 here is CASSYSMGARAFF. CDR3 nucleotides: TGTGCCAGCAGTTACTCGATGGGGGCACGAGCTTTCTTT.